This T cell receptor (beta chain) was profiled in a study of OX40 agonist ivuxolimab in advanced cancers. Study-wide findings and caveats: At 0.1 to 3.0 mg/kg and by week 6, CD4+ and CD8+ T cells in the blood had expanded clonally.

Notes on this clone: Its matching antigen is unknown.

TCRdb keeps only in-frame clones here, not all; method: immunoSEQ multiplex PCR. The profile shows tens of thousands of clones, around 92% of them singletons. The sample was CD4+ or CD8+ T cells sorted from blood, taken in a trial of the OX40 agonist ivuxolimab. The TCR comes from an adult with an advanced solid tumor such as melanoma, head and neck, liver or kidney cancer.

CDR3 sequence: CATTSENEKLFF. The DNA of the CDR3 is TGTGCGACGACCAGTGAAAATGAAAAACTGTTTTTT. The chain links TRBV15 to TRBJ1-4; D not resolved. From germline, CDR1 is LNHNV and CDR2 YYDKDF (reference sequence). The length of the CDR3 is 12 residues.